The next 30 T cell receptor beta chains were all read from a single sample in a study of T-cell reconstitution after alpha-beta-depleted transplantation in children. Researchers prepared the TCRbeta library using unique molecular identifiers, the study reports. TCRdb processed the PCR reads anew with MiXCR; each CDR3 protein has one entry. The sample shows about 980,000 distinct CDR3 sequences, about 29% of them seen only once. The sequencing here drew on PBMCs, mostly from graft donor cells, taken 360 days after TCRalphabeta/CD19-depleted stem cell transplant. Receptors originate from a boy in the first two years of life who had a stem cell transplant for SCID, so the T cells may come from the graft donor.

This sequence joins TRBV4-3 and TRBJ1-6; D might be TRBD1 (5 bases). Germline CDR1 LGHNA, CDR2 YSLEER. Between the trimmed V and J ends, which lost 2 bases and 7 bases, there was a span of 15 bases. CDR3 length: 16 residues. The CDR3 DNA follows: TGCGCCAGCAGCCAAACAACAGGCCCGGGGAATTCACCCCTCCACTTT. Amino acid sequence: CASSQTTGPGNSPLHF.

The V and J genes are TRBV15 and TRBJ2-1; 10 nucleotides match TRBD2. CDR1 and CDR2 from the germline V gene are LNHNV and YYDKDF (reference sequence). V dropped 1 base and J dropped 5; count of bases not matched to a gene: 8. The CDR3 loop spans 17 amino acids. Written as DNA, the CDR3 is TGTGCCACCAGCAGAGGCCTCACTAGCGGGGCTAACAATGAGCAGTTCTTC. Amino acid sequence: CATSRGLTSGANNEQFF.

This clonotype was picked up a small number of times. The chain carries TRBV12-5 and TRBJ1-2; the D is unclear. Germline CDR1 reads LGHNT; CDR2 reads FRNRAP. The V and J ends lost 2 bases and 2 bases respectively, with 12 bases between them. The CDR3 covers 15 residues. CDR3 residues: CASGLPKTGNYGYTF. The CDR3 nucleotides read TGTGCTAGTGGTTTGCCTAAGACTGGAAACTATGGCTACACCTTC.

The chain combines TRBV10-3 with TRBJ2-2; D is ambiguous. Germline assignment: CDR1 ENHRY and CDR2 SYGVKD. The CDR3 covers 15 residues. Trimming removed 0 bases at V and 0 bases at J, with 5 bases between. CDR3 region: CAISESAANTGELFF. CDR3 DNA sequence: TGTGCCATCAGTGAGTCGGCAGCGAACACCGGGGAGCTGTTTTTT.

The table lists this clonotype with a few counts. The chain links TRBV5-1 to TRBJ2-2, with unresolved D. CDR3 length: 15 amino acids. Trimming stripped 0 bases from V and 5 bases from J, with 11 bases between. CDR1 SGHRS and CDR2 YFSETQ come from the germline V gene. CDR3 loop: CASSLVTTSTGELFF. As DNA, the CDR3 is TGCGCCAGCAGCTTGGTCACTACCTCTACCGGGGAGCTGTTTTTT.

The gene calls are TRBV4-2 and TRBJ2-6; the D gene is possibly TRBD1 (7 bases). The V end was cut by 7 bases, the J end by 2 bases, with 18 bases between. The CDR3 spans 17 residues. The V gene's germline CDR1 is LGHNA and CDR2 YNFKEQ. CDR3 bases: TGTGCCAGCACCAGGGGGGCGGGGAACGCTGGGGCCAACGTCCTGACTTTC. Translating gives CASTRGAGNAGANVLTF.

The chain couples TRBV19 to TRBJ2-2; 7 nucleotides match TRBD2. V dropped 7 bases and J dropped 4; count of bases not matched to a gene: 18. CDR3 length: 18 amino acids. Germline CDR1 LNHDA, CDR2 SQIVND (reference sequence). Written as DNA, the CDR3 is TGTGCCAGTACCCTAAATCTCGGGCCCCGCGGGGGCACCGGGGAGCTGTTTTTT. Translation gives CASTLNLGPRGGTGELFF.

The V gene is TRBV6-1, the J gene TRBJ1-2; D is uncertain. Germline-derived CDR1 and CDR2 are MNHNS and SASEGT. CDR3 length equals 14 residues. The V and J ends lost 6 bases and 0 bases respectively, with 11 bases between them. CDR3 region: CASSPSGTNYGYTF. The CDR3 DNA reads as TGTGCCAGCAGCCCGAGCGGGACTAACTATGGCTACACCTTC.

The chain links TRBV5-1 to TRBJ2-3; D uncertain. The V and J ends lost 3 bases and 10 bases respectively, with 15 bases between them. The CDR3 is 13 amino acids. Germline CDR1 and CDR2: SGHRS and YFSETQ. The CDR3 is CASSSLADMAQYF. The CDR3 region has the DNA TGCGCCAGCAGCTCCTTGGCCGATATGGCGCAGTATTTT.

The chain uses TRBV5-1 and TRBJ2-3; 16 nucleotides line up with TRBD2. The CDR3 length is 17 residues. The trim removed 4 bases at V and 1 base at J, leaving 3 bases unmatched. Germline CDR1 reads SGHRS; CDR2 reads YFSETQ. Here the CDR3 DNA reads TGCGCCAGCAGCGTCGGGACTAGCGGGGGGGGCACAGATACGCAGTATTTT. This translates into CASSVGTSGGGTDTQYF. The full variable domain, its missing parts supplied by reference TRBV5-1 and TRBJ2-3, is KAGVTQTPRYLIKTRGQQVTLSCSPISGHRSVSWYQQTPGQGLQFLFEYFSETQRNKGNFPGRFSGRQFSNSRSEMNVSTLELGDSALYLCASSVGTSGGGTDTQYFGPGTRLTVL.

The chain carries TRBV5-1 and TRBJ2-7; D is possibly TRBD2 (6 bases). In germline, CDR1 is SGHRS, CDR2 YFSETQ. The CDR3 runs 15 residues. V was clipped by 1 base and J by 4 bases, with 15 bases between them. CDR3 sequence reads: CASSLLKGTLYEQYF. The DNA for the CDR3 is TGCGCCAGCAGCTTGCTAAAGGGGACTTTATACGAGCAGTACTTC.

This clonotype was observed a handful of times. This chain links TRBV7-9 with TRBJ2-7, with D perhaps matching TRBD2 (6 bases). The CDR3 has 12 amino acids. Per germline, CDR1 SEHNR and CDR2 FQNEAQ (reference sequence). Between the trimmed V and J ends, which lost 8 bases and 4 bases, there was a span of 12 bases. CDR3: CASAPGLYEQYF. The CDR3, as DNA: TGTGCCAGCGCCCCCGGACTATACGAGCAGTACTTC.

V is TRBV24-1 and J is TRBJ2-3, with no clear D. The CDR3 length is 14 residues. CDR1 and CDR2 from the germline V gene are KGHDR and SFDVKD. Trimming took 10 bases from V and 2 from J, leaving 15 bases between them. The CDR3 loop is CATIRRFNTDTQYF. The CDR3 nucleotides read TGTGCCACAATCCGCAGATTTAACACAGATACGCAGTATTTT.

This clonotype was counted between two and nine times. The chain has TRBV10-3 and TRBJ2-3, with 8 bases lining up with TRBD2. Germline CDR1 is ENHRY and CDR2 is SYGVKD. Trimming at V came to 3 bases and at J to 5 bases, leaving 7 bases not matched to a gene. The CDR3 contains 15 residues. This CDR3 is CAISEPGGAGDTQYF. In nucleotides, the CDR3 is TGTGCCATCAGTGAACCCGGGGGGGCCGGAGATACGCAGTATTTT.

The V call is TRBV19, the J call TRBJ2-1, with 10 bases identical to TRBD1. The CDR3 extends over 17 amino acids. The trim removed 3 bases at V and 7 bases at J, leaving 12 bases unmatched. The germline CDR1 and CDR2 sequences are LNHDA and SQIVND (reference sequence). The CDR3 loop reads CASSMVSGTGVRNEQFF. CDR3 in DNA: TGTGCCAGTAGTATGGTGTCCGGGACAGGGGTGAGGAATGAGCAGTTCTTC. Based on the CDR3 plus reference TRBV19 and TRBJ2-1, the full variable domain is DGGITQSPKYLFRKEGQNVTLSCEQNLNHDAMYWYRQDPGQGLRLIYYSQIVNDFQKGDIAEGYSVSREKKESFPLTVTSAQKNPTAFYLCASSMVSGTGVRNEQFFGPGTRLTVL.

A few counts support this clonotype. The CDR3 region is CASRKTGGMGNTEAFF. DNA for the CDR3: TGTGCCAGCAGGAAAACAGGGGGCATGGGGAACACTGAAGCTTTCTTT. The rearrangement links TRBV2 to TRBJ1-1; the match to TRBD1 covers 9 bases. This CDR3 spans 16 amino acids. Germline lookup yields CDR1 SNHLY and CDR2 FYNNEI. The ends lost 6 bases at V and 1 base at J; junction bases unmatched: 9.

This clonotype was picked up a small number of times. CDR3 DNA: TGTGCCAGCAGTTTAGGGACAATCGACACCATATATTTT. This gives the protein CASSLGTIDTIYF. This rearrangement joins TRBV12-3 or TRBV12-4 to TRBJ1-3; tentative D call: TRBD1 (5 bases). Trimming shortened V by 1 base and J by 8 bases, and 9 bases separated the two germline ends. The CDR3 extends over 13 amino acids.

This clonotype was found a few times. The junction departs from germline at one end; a sequencing error may be responsible. The rearrangement uses TRBV6-5 and TRBJ2-3, with TRBD2 matching 10 bases. The germline CDR1 and CDR2 sequences are MNHEY and SVGAGI. There are 17 residues in the CDR3. The CDR3 loop reads CASSYSTVTSGTDTQYF. CDR3 coding DNA: TGTGCCAGCAGCTACTCGACCGTGACTAGCGGGACAGATACGCAGTATTTT.

The DNA of the CDR3 is TGTGCCAGCAGCGACAGGCCCCTAGGTTACGAGCAGTACTTC. Translating it yields CASSDRPLGYEQYF. V is TRBV28 and J is TRBJ2-7, with D possibly being TRBD1 (6 bases). In germline, CDR1 is MDHEN, CDR2 SYDVKM. The CDR3 totals 14 residues. Trimming took 6 bases from V and 4 from J, leaving 16 bases between them. Filled out from reference TRBV28 and TRBJ2-7, the complete variable domain reads DVKVTQSSRYLVKRTGEKVFLECVQDMDHENMFWYRQDPGLGLRLIYFSYDVKMKEKGDIPEGYSVSREKKERFSLILESASTNQTSMYLCASSDRPLGYEQYFGPGTRLTVT.

This clonotype was detected ten times or more. This sequence joins TRBV3-1 and TRBJ2-2, with no clear D. The CDR3 covers 14 residues. Trimming left V 4 bases short and J 5 bases short, with 11 bases between. Germline lookup yields CDR1 LGHDT and CDR2 YNNKEL (reference sequence). Written as DNA, the CDR3 is TGTGCCAGCAGCCCACCCCACCTGACCGGGGAGCTGTTTTTT. It specifies CASSPPHLTGELFF.

The chain carries TRBV7-2 and TRBJ2-7, with D tentatively TRBD1 or TRBD2 (5 bases each). CDR1 is SGHTA and CDR2 is FQGNSA in the germline V gene. The CDR3 covers 15 residues. The V end lost 3 bases, the J end lost 3 bases, and 15 bases lay between the germline ends. The CDR3 sequence: CASSLDSGPGYEQYF. In DNA form, the CDR3 reads TGTGCCAGCAGCTTGGACTCGGGGCCCGGCTACGAGCAGTACTTC. Supplemented by reference TRBV7-2 and TRBJ2-7, the full variable domain reads GAGVSQSPSNKVTEKGKDVELRCDPISGHTALYWYRQSLGQGLEFLIYFQGNSAPDKSGLPSDRFSAERTGGSVSTLTIQRTQQEDSAVYLCASSLDSGPGYEQYFGPGTRLTVT.

In nucleotides, the CDR3 is TGTGCCAGCAGCCCAGACCCAGGTGTTGGGCAGTATTTT. Its translation is CASSPDPGVGQYF. The chain combines TRBV2 with TRBJ2-3; D is undetermined. The V gene's germline CDR1 is SNHLY and CDR2 FYNNEI. This CDR3 is 13 amino acids long. Trimming removed 6 bases from V and 11 bases from J, with 18 bases in between.

This clonotype came up once. This chain uses TRBV11-2 with TRBJ2-1, with 15 bases identical to TRBD2. This CDR3 contains 18 residues. Trimming cost V 4 bases and J 4 bases; bases outside gene matches: 8. Looked up from germline, CDR1 is SGHAT and CDR2 is FQNNGV. CDR3 region: CASSWLGTSGGRYNEQFF. In nucleotides, the CDR3 is TGTGCCAGCAGCTGGCTCGGGACTAGCGGGGGGAGATACAATGAGCAGTTCTTC.

This clonotype was picked up a small number of times. The rearrangement joins TRBV20-1 to TRBJ2-2; D uncertain. V was shortened by 5 bases and J by 4 bases, with 14 bases between the two germline ends. The CDR3 spans 14 residues. Germline CDR1 reads DFQATT; CDR2 reads SNEGSKA (reference sequence). This CDR3 reads CSAPIGWGTGELFF. CDR3 bases: TGCAGTGCTCCCATAGGATGGGGCACCGGGGAGCTGTTTTTT.

This clonotype turned up a few times. The chain has TRBV6-5 and TRBJ2-1, with TRBD1 identical over 12 bases. The ends lost 2 bases at V and 7 bases at J; junction bases unmatched: 6. Germline CDR1 is MNHEY and CDR2 is SVGAGI. This CDR3 region has 16 residues. The CDR3 sequence is CASSYGTGGVENEQFF. CDR3 bases: TGTGCCAGCAGTTACGGGACAGGGGGCGTCGAGAATGAGCAGTTCTTC.

CDR3 region: CASSPTTYEQYF. The CDR3 DNA sequence: TGTGCCAGCAGCCCTACCACCTACGAGCAGTACTTC. The J gene is TRBJ2-7, the V gene TRBV6-6; D unresolved. The germline V gene has CDR1 MNHNY and CDR2 SVGAGI (reference sequence). The CDR3 totals 12 residues. V was pared by 6 bases and J by 2 bases, with 8 bases between.

The V and J genes are TRBV4-3 and TRBJ2-1; D might be TRBD1 (6 bases). The V end lost 4 bases, the J end lost 8 bases, and 12 bases lay between the germline ends. The V gene's germline CDR1 is LGHNA and CDR2 YSLEER. CDR3 size: 13 residues. CDR3: CASSLAGDDEQFF. As DNA, the CDR3 is TGCGCCAGCAGCCTCGCAGGGGACGATGAGCAGTTCTTC.

This clonotype was observed a handful of times. The chain joins TRBV16 to TRBJ2-1; TRBD2 matches at 9 bases. Unmatched junction bases numbered 9, after V lost 4 bases and J lost 5 bases. The CDR3 has 16 residues. From germline, CDR1 is KGHSY and CDR2 FQNENV. The CDR3 sequence: CASSRLGAGGDNEQFF. DNA for the CDR3: TGTGCCAGCAGCCGCCTCGGGGCGGGGGGGGACAATGAGCAGTTCTTC.

The chain employs TRBV29-1 and TRBJ2-2; D gene unclear. The CDR3 covers 14 residues. V dropped 7 bases and J dropped 5 bases, with 17 bases sitting between them. The germline V gene encodes CDR1 SQVTM and CDR2 ANQGSEA. The CDR3 sequence: CSGRTEPRTGELFF. The CDR3 nucleotides read TGCAGCGGGCGGACGGAGCCACGAACCGGGGAGCTGTTTTTT.

The chain joins TRBV5-1 to TRBJ2-6, with 11 bases matching TRBD1. CDR1 SGHRS and CDR2 YFSETQ come from the germline V gene. This CDR3 is 18 amino acids long. V shed 7 bases and J 1 base; nucleotides not matched to a gene: 10. CDR3 in amino acids: CASSKHRDRGSGANVLTF. The CDR3 DNA is TGCGCCAGCTCGAAACACCGGGACAGGGGGTCTGGGGCCAACGTCCTGACTTTC.